The sample holds a few counts of the clone carrying this T cell receptor (beta chain). Its antigen remains unidentified. TCRdb's table, derived via immunoSEQ multiplex PCR, lists solely in-frame clones and lacks some. The table has around 1,900,000 clones, roughly 93% seen once. Naive CD8 isolation took CD45RO-negative cells positively selected for CCR7 and excluded terminally differentiated effector memory CD45RA+ cells. The data derive from a study of shared clonotypes between healthy human individuals. Study as a whole: The cohort had a couple of women and three men, ages 18 to 49. Per donor, three plates held CD4 naive cells, three held CD4 memory, two held CD8 naive and one held CD8 memory. The study's findings and limits: The study generally estimated greater richness for naive than memory subsets. Against clonotypes common to all four donors, non-shared ones had lower generation probabilities.

CDR3 size: 11 residues. CDR1 and CDR2 from the germline V gene are MDHEN and SYDVKM. Trimming took 4 bases from V and 7 from J, leaving 7 bases between them. Sequencing input: naive CD8+ T cells from PBMCs. The rearrangement uses TRBV28 and TRBJ1-1; D is unresolved. This clonotype was sampled from a man aged 18 to 30 in good health. Some clones in this sample may be carry-over from other donors' samples. The CDR3 region has the DNA TGTGCCAGCAGTTCTGGTTTTGAAGCTTTCTTT. It yields the protein CASSSGFEAFF. Full variable domain (missing parts from reference TRBV28 and TRBJ1-1): DVKVTQSSRYLVKRTGEKVFLECVQDMDHENMFWYRQDPGLGLRLIYFSYDVKMKEKGDIPEGYSVSREKKERFSLILESASTNQTSMYLCASSSGFEAFFGQGTRLTVV.